This entry describes one T cell receptor beta chain. The antigen is unknown. The germline gene is not matched at one end of the junction; a read error may be the cause. A second about 7 to 12 cycle PCR used barcoded and J-beta primers. Using its own MiXCR run on the 5' RACE reads, TCRdb lists one record per CDR3 protein. The repertoire holds hundreds of thousands of distinct CDR3 sequences, with 29% as singletons. This record comes from a study of blood T cells in healthy people across ages. The V gene's germline CDR1 is SGHTA and CDR2 FQGNSA. The length of the CDR3 is 15 residues. Staff drew roughly 10 milliliters of peripheral blood from each donor. Study conclusions and caveats: Possibly confounding the expanded clonotype changes was the fact that donor CMV status was unknown.

The receptor's source is an elderly woman in good health. The sample taken for sequencing was blood. J is TRBJ1-4 and V is TRBV7-2; possible D gene TRBD1, 5 bases. The CDR3 spells CAGSSTRVTNEKLFF. In DNA form, the CDR3 reads TGTGCCGGCAGCTCCACCAGGGTGACTAATGAAAAACTGTTTTTT.